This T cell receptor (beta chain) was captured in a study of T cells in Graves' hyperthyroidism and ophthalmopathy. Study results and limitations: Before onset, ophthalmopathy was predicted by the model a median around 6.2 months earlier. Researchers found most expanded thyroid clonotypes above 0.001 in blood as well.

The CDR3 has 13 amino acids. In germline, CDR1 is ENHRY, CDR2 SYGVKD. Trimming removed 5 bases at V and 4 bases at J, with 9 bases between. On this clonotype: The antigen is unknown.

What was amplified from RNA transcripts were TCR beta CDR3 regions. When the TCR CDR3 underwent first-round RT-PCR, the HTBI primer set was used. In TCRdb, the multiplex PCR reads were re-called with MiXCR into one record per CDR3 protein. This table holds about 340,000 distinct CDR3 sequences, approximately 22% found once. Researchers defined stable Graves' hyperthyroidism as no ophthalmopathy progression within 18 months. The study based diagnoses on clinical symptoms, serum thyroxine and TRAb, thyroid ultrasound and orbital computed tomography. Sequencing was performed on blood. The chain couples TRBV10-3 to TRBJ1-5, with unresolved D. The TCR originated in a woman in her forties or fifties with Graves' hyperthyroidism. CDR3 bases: TGTGCCATCAGTCCCCGTTTAAATCAGCCCCAGCATTTT. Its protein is CAISPRLNQPQHF.